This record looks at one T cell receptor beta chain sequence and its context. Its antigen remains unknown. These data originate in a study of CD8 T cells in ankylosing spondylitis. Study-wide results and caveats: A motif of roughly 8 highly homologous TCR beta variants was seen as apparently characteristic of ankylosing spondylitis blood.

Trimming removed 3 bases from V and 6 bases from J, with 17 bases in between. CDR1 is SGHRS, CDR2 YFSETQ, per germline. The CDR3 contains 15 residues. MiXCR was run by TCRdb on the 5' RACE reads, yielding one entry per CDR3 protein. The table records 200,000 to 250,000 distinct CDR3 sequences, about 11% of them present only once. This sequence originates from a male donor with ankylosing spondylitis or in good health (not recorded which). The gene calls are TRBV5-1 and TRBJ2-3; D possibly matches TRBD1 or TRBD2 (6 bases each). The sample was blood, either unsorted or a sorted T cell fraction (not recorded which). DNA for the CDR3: TGCGCCAGCAGCTCCGACCCGGGGGCAGGGGATACGCAGTATTTT. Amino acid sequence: CASSSDPGAGDTQYF.